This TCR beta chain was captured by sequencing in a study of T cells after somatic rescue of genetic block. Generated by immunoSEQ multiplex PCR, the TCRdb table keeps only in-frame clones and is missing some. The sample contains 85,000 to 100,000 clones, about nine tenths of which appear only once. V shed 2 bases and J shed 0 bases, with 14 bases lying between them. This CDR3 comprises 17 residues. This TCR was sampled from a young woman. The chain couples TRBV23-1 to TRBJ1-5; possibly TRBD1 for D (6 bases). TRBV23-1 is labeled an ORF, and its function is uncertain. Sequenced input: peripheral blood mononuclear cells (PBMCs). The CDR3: CASSQPGHTYSNQPQHF. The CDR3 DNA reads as TGCGCCAGCAGTCAACCGGGACACACATATAGCAATCAGCCCCAGCATTTT.